This passage covers 9 T cell receptor beta chains from one sample sequenced in a study of T-cell memory formation after mild COVID-19. TCRdb recomputed calls from the 5' RACE reads with MiXCR, one row per CDR3 protein. The sample records a few hundred thousand distinct CDR3 sequences, 15% to 20% being singletons. The sequencing input was PBMCs or a T cell subset sorted from them (not recorded which). These receptors were obtained from a man aged 18 to 30 who had mild COVID-19 (a few samples of this study predate the infection). Cell type and time point are not known.

This clonotype came up a few times. This rearrangement joins TRBV29-1 to TRBJ2-7; TRBD1 might be the D (5 bases). Germline assignment: CDR1 SQVTM and CDR2 ANQGSEA. The CDR3 runs to 15 residues. V was pared by 3 bases and J by 1 base, with 16 bases between. Written as DNA, the CDR3 is TGCAGCGTTGAGATGAGGCAGGGAAATTCCTACGAGCAGTACTTC. Translating gives CSVEMRQGNSYEQYF.

This chain links TRBV20-1 with TRBJ1-2; the match to TRBD1 covers 9 bases. Germline-derived CDR1 and CDR2 are DFQATT and SNEGSKA (reference sequence). The CDR3 has 16 amino acids. V dropped 5 bases and J dropped 2; count of bases not matched to a gene: 12. The CDR3 region is CSAPTRTGVSNYGYTF. Here the CDR3 DNA reads TGCAGTGCTCCCACGAGGACAGGGGTATCCAACTATGGCTACACCTTC.

This chain connects TRBV7-3 to TRBJ2-5, with D possibly matching TRBD2 (6 bases). The CDR3 contains 15 residues. Germline V gene data show CDR1 as SGHTA and CDR2 as FQGTGA. V gave up 5 bases and J gave up 5 bases, with 18 bases separating them. Written as DNA, the CDR3 is TGTGCCAGCAGCCCGGGACTGTCGCCCGTGGAGACCCAGTACTTC. Translation gives CASSPGLSPVETQYF.

This chain uses TRBV12-3 or TRBV12-4 with TRBJ2-2; tentative D call: TRBD2 (5 bases). The CDR3 loop spans 15 amino acids. Trimming took off 0 bases at V and 5 bases at J, with 10 bases between the two ends. The CDR3 sequence is CASSLAQGRTGELFF. The CDR3 DNA sequence: TGTGCCAGCAGTTTAGCGCAAGGGAGAACCGGGGAGCTGTTTTTT.

This clonotype was observed a handful of times. The V gene is TRBV7-9, the J gene TRBJ2-3; D gene ambiguous. Per the germline V gene, CDR1 is SEHNR and CDR2 is FQNEAQ (reference sequence). V was trimmed by 5 bases and J by 6 bases, leaving 15 bases between them. The CDR3 consists of 14 residues. The CDR3 nucleotides are TGTGCCAGCAGCCCTCAGGACCTCCTGGATACGCAGTATTTT. Amino acid sequence: CASSPQDLLDTQYF.

The genes are TRBV6-5 and TRBJ1-2; D gene uncertain. This CDR3 comprises 14 residues. Trimming stripped 3 bases from V and 4 bases from J, with 12 bases between. The germline V gene encodes CDR1 MNHEY and CDR2 SVGAGI. CDR3 nucleotide sequence: TGTGCCAGCAGTTATTCCAGCTTTGGCTATGGCTACACCTTC. It yields the protein CASSYSSFGYGYTF.

This clonotype has more than one count but fewer than ten. The V and J genes are TRBV9 and TRBJ1-2; 8 bases match TRBD1. Germline CDR1 SGDLS, CDR2 YYNGEE. Germline trimming cut 0 bases from V and 7 bases from J; bases unmatched to any gene: 8. The CDR3 totals 15 residues. CDR3 in DNA: TGTGCCAGCAGCGTAGAAGGACAGGGCCTCCTTGGCTACACCTTC. Encoded protein: CASSVEGQGLLGYTF.

The V call is TRBV7-3, the J call TRBJ2-1; 8 positions agree with TRBD2. V gave up 5 bases and J gave up 4 bases; unmatched junction bases: 16. The CDR3 contains 18 residues. The germline gives CDR1 SGHTA, CDR2 FQGTGA. CDR3 bases: TGTGCCAGCAGCCCCCACCGGGAGGGGGAATGGACTTACAATGAGCAGTTCTTC. It translates to CASSPHREGEWTYNEQFF.

The J gene is TRBJ2-2, the V gene TRBV6-4; D may be TRBD2 (5 bases). Per germline, CDR1 MRHNA and CDR2 SNTAGT. The CDR3 sequence is 17 residues long. V gave up 0 bases and J gave up 0 bases, with 11 bases separating them. CDR3 residues: CASSDSSGSANTGELFF. The CDR3, as DNA: TGTGCCAGCAGTGACTCGTCGGGAAGCGCGAACACCGGGGAGCTGTTTTTT.